These T cell receptor beta chains were read from a single sample in a study of CD8 T cells in ankylosing spondylitis. TCRdb itself ran the 5' RACE reads through MiXCR, one entry per CDR3 protein. The sample holds hundreds of thousands of distinct CDR3 sequences, 9.5% to 15% seen once. The sequenced sample was blood, either unsorted or a sorted T cell fraction (not recorded which). The receptors shown here come from a male donor with ankylosing spondylitis. The CDR3 runs from the conserved cysteine through the conserved F or W. The D gene is left open where the match is weak. Not all rows give a size; the values are once, few, many and, for expanded clones, a class.

d_gene | abundance | j_gene | v_gene | CDR3aa | CDR3nt
TRBD2 | NA | TRBJ2-1 | TRBV12-3/TRBV12-4 | CASSAGAGDYNEQFF | TGTGCCAGCAGCGCGGGAGCGGGGGACTACAATGAGCAGTTCTTC
TRBD1 | NA | TRBJ2-7 | TRBV20-1 | CSASDRASWEQYF | TGCAGTGCTAGCGACAGGGCCAGTTGGGAGCAGTACTTC
NA | few | TRBJ1-1 | TRBV7-9 | CASRQSGAATEAFF | TGTGCCAGCAGACAAAGTGGGGCGGCGACTGAAGCTTTCTTT
NA | NA | TRBJ2-3 | TRBV3-1 | CASSPTGEDTQYF | TGTGCCAGCAGCCCCACGGGGGAGGATACGCAGTATTTT
TRBD1 | many | TRBJ2-2 | TRBV2 | CASSDRGPSGTGELFF | TGTGCCAGCAGTGACAGGGGGCCTTCGGGCACCGGGGAGCTGTTTTTT
NA | few | TRBJ2-1 | TRBV27 | CASSPQAVSYNEQFF | TGTGCCAGCAGCCCCCAAGCGGTCTCCTACAATGAGCAGTTCTTC
TRBD1 | few | TRBJ2-7 | TRBV7-2 | CASSLDGTGGREQYF | TGTGCCAGCAGCTTAGACGGGACAGGGGGCAGGGAGCAGTACTTC
TRBD1 | few | TRBJ2-7 | TRBV10-3 | CAISDPGQGTYEQYF | TGTGCCATCAGTGACCCGGGACAGGGAACCTACGAGCAGTACTTC
NA | NA | TRBJ1-6 | TRBV7-2 | CASSLEVAANSPLHF | TGTGCCAGCAGCTTAGAGGTTGCAGCTAATTCACCCCTCCACTTT
TRBD2 | few | TRBJ2-1 | TRBV7-8 | CASSLAIGRDSYNEQFF | TGTGCCAGCAGCTTAGCGATCGGGAGGGACTCCTACAATGAGCAGTTCTTC
NA | few | TRBJ2-1 | TRBV2 | CASSEAGTLATSYNEQFF | TGTGCCAGCAGTGAAGCGGGGACCCTAGCGACTTCCTACAATGAGCAGTTCTTC
TRBD1 | few | TRBJ2-2 | TRBV5-1 | CASTRNRDSDTGELFF | TGCGCCAGCACCCGTAACCGGGACAGTGACACCGGGGAGCTGTTTTTT
NA | NA | TRBJ2-1 | TRBV3-1 | CASSRQGGSGDYNEQFF | TGTGCCAGCAGCCGCCAAGGGGGGAGTGGGGATTACAATGAGCAGTTCTTC
NA | few | TRBJ2-1 | TRBV24-1 | CATSDPATSNEQFF | TGTGCCACCAGTGATCCAGCCACCTCCAATGAGCAGTTCTTC
NA | NA | TRBJ2-1 | TRBV12-3/TRBV12-4 | CASRAGPPTYNEQFF | TGTGCCAGCAGGGCCGGACCCCCTACCTACAATGAGCAGTTCTTC
NA | NA | TRBJ1-2 | TRBV29-1 | CSGGLNYGYTF | TGCAGCGGGGGACTCAACTATGGCTACACCTTC
NA | NA | TRBJ1-2 | TRBV29-1 | CSGPILGGGYGYTF | TGCAGCGGCCCGATTTTAGGAGGGGGCTATGGCTACACCTTC
NA | few | TRBJ2-7 | TRBV5-1 | CASSSIGASYEQYF | TGCGCCAGCAGCTCTATCGGCGCCTCCTACGAGCAGTACTTC
NA | once | TRBJ1-1 | TRBV28 | CASSLFHRHTEAFF | TGTGCCAGCAGTTTATTTCACCGACACACTGAAGCTTTCTTT
TRBD1 | few | TRBJ1-5 | TRBV12-3/TRBV12-4 | CASSPSGQGTVYSNQPQHF | TGTGCCAGCAGTCCCTCTGGGCAGGGGACAGTGTATAGCAATCAGCCCCAGCATTTT
TRBD2 | NA | TRBJ2-1 | TRBV7-2 | CASSSASGNNEQFF | TGTGCCAGCAGCTCAGCTAGCGGGAACAATGAGCAGTTCTTC
NA | many | TRBJ2-3 | TRBV12-3/TRBV12-4 | CASSPRYTDTQYF | TGTGCCAGCAGTCCCCGGTACACAGATACGCAGTATTTT
NA | NA | TRBJ1-1 | TRBV18 | CASSPLVGVFTEAFF | TGTGCCAGCTCACCCCTGGTAGGGGTTTTCACTGAAGCTTTCTTT
NA | many | TRBJ2-3 | TRBV12-3/TRBV12-4 | CASSLAQGPTQYF | TGTGCCAGCAGTTTAGCGCAAGGCCCAACGCAGTATTTT
TRBD1 | few | TRBJ1-2 | TRBV10-3 | CATHRDREIYYGYTF | TGTGCCACCCACCGGGACAGGGAAATCTACTATGGCTACACCTTC
TRBD2 | many | TRBJ2-7 | TRBV7-9 | CASSPLGSGRDYEQYF | TGTGCCAGCAGCCCCCTCGGGAGCGGGAGGGACTACGAGCAGTACTTC
NA | NA | TRBJ2-7 | TRBV27 | CASRTGNPYEQYF | TGTGCCAGCAGAACCGGGAATCCCTACGAGCAGTACTTC
NA | few | TRBJ2-1 | TRBV29-1 | CSVDHSKRANEQFF | TGCAGCGTTGACCATAGTAAGCGGGCCAATGAGCAGTTCTTC
NA | NA | TRBJ1-1 | TRBV6-2/TRBV6-3 | CASRERTEAFF | TGTGCCAGCAGGGAGAGGACTGAAGCTTTCTTT
NA | NA | TRBJ1-1 | TRBV7-2 | CASTKSSGNTEAFF | TGTGCCAGCACCAAATCGTCCGGGAACACTGAAGCTTTCTTT
NA | NA | TRBJ2-1 | TRBV6-5 | CASSSSPGTRYNEQSF | TGTGCCAGCAGTTCATCCCCCGGGACACGCTACAATGAGCAGTCCTTC
TRBD2 | once | TRBJ2-4 | TRBV6-5 | CASRDSGPGGSVKNIQYF | TGTGCCAGCAGGGACTCAGGACCTGGCGGGAGCGTCAAAAACATTCAGTACTTC
NA | few | TRBJ1-3 | TRBV29-1 | CSVERIAGPGGTIYF | TGCAGCGTTGAAAGAATTGCGGGCCCCGGAGGCACCATATATTTT
NA | few | TRBJ2-5 | TRBV25-1 | CASSGAGSGETQYF | TGTGCCAGCAGCGGTGCAGGGTCTGGAGAGACCCAGTACTTC
NA | few | TRBJ2-1 | TRBV29-1 | CSVETAYNEQFF | TGCAGCGTTGAGACCGCCTACAATGAGCAGTTCTTC
NA | NA | TRBJ2-5 | TRBV27 | CASSLMEGFQETQYF | TGTGCCAGCAGTTTAATGGAGGGGTTCCAAGAGACCCAGTACTTC
NA | NA | TRBJ1-1 | TRBV29-1 | CSVVGQPNTEAFF | TGCAGCGTTGTCGGCCAGCCGAACACTGAAGCTTTCTTT
NA | few | TRBJ1-6 | TRBV11-2 | CASSLEGNYNSPLHF | TGTGCCAGCAGCTTAGAAGGGAACTATAATTCACCCCTCCACTTT
NA | many | TRBJ1-2 | TRBV25-1 | CASSHGRSDGYTF | TGTGCCAGCAGCCATGGGAGGAGCGATGGCTACACCTTC
NA | NA | TRBJ2-5 | TRBV7-2 | CASSGLTRETQYF | TGTGCCAGCAGCGGTCTTACAAGAGAGACCCAGTACTTC
TRBD2 | NA | TRBJ2-1 | TRBV20-1 | CSARGASGRAGSYNEQFF | TGCAGTGCTAGAGGTGCTAGCGGGAGGGCCGGATCCTACAATGAGCAGTTCTTC
TRBD1 | NA | TRBJ1-4 | TRBV20-1 | CSARQGTNEKLFF | TGCAGTGCCCGACAGGGGACCAATGAAAAACTGTTTTTT
NA | NA | TRBJ2-3 | TRBV5-1 | CASSLAALVSTDTQYF | TGCGCCAGCAGCTTGGCGGCGCTAGTAAGCACAGATACGCAGTATTTT
TRBD2 | few | TRBJ2-1 | TRBV15 | CATSRDRLAQSYNEQFF | TGTGCCACCAGCAGAGATCGACTAGCTCAGTCCTACAATGAGCAGTTCTTC
TRBD1 | NA | TRBJ1-2 | TRBV5-6 | CASSFRTGPYGYTF | TGTGCCAGCAGCTTTCGGACAGGACCCTATGGCTACACCTTC
NA | NA | TRBJ2-3 | TRBV6-4 | CASSERGSGTDTQYF | TGTGCCAGCAGTGAACGAGGTTCGGGCACAGATACGCAGTATTTT
NA | NA | TRBJ1-2 | TRBV13 | CASSHPDHGYTF | TGTGCCAGCAGTCACCCGGACCATGGCTACACCTTC
TRBD1 | few | TRBJ2-7 | TRBV27 | CASSPLDRGNLYEQYF | TGTGCCAGCAGTCCTCTGGACAGGGGAAATCTCTACGAGCAGTACTTC
NA | NA | TRBJ2-3 | TRBV3-1 | CASSQDRHYTQYF | TGTGCCAGCAGCCAAGATCGCCATTATACGCAGTATTTT
NA | few | TRBJ2-1 | TRBV14 | CASSRDLVSYNEQFF | TGTGCCAGCAGCCGAGACCTAGTCTCCTACAATGAGCAGTTCTTC
TRBD2 | few | TRBJ2-1 | TRBV2 | CASSGLAGQGEQFF | TGTGCCAGCAGTGGACTAGCGGGTCAGGGTGAGCAGTTCTTC
TRBD2 | NA | TRBJ2-2 | TRBV5-1 | CASRDSGEAPGELFF | TGCGCCAGCAGAGATAGCGGGGAGGCCCCCGGGGAGCTGTTTTTT
TRBD2 | NA | TRBJ2-5 | TRBV2 | CASTLTSGSGETQYF | TGTGCCAGCACGTTGACTAGCGGGAGCGGGGAGACCCAGTACTTC
NA | NA | TRBJ1-2 | TRBV7-2 | CASSSIGANYGYTF | TGTGCCAGCAGCTCCATTGGCGCCAACTATGGCTACACCTTC
NA | few | TRBJ2-7 | TRBV7-9 | CASSLAQGFSYEQYF | TGTGCCAGCAGCTTAGCCCAGGGCTTCTCCTACGAGCAGTACTTC
NA | few | TRBJ1-1 | TRBV7-2 | CASSSLFDTEAFF | TGTGCCAGCAGCTCTCTGTTTGACACTGAAGCTTTCTTT
NA | NA | TRBJ2-7 | TRBV6-1 | CASSPRGISYEQYF | TGTGCCAGCAGTCCACGGGGAATCTCCTACGAGCAGTACTTC